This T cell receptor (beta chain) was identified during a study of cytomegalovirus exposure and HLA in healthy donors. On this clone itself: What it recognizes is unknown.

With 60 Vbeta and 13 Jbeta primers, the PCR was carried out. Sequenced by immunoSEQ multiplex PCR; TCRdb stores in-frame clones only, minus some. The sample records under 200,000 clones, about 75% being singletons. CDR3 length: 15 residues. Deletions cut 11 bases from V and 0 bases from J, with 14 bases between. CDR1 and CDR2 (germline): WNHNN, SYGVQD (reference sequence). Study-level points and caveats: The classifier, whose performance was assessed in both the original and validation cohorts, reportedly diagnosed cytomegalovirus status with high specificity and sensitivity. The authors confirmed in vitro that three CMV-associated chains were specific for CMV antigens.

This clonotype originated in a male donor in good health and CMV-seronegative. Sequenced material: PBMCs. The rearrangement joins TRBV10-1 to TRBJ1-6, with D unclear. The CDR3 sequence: CAGRSESSYNSPLHF. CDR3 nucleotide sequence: TGCGCCGGGAGGAGCGAGAGCTCCTATAATTCACCCCTCCACTTT.